The next 2 T cell receptor beta chains were all read from a single sample in a study of PD-1 blockade in classical Hodgkin lymphoma. Sequencing was performed with immunoSEQ multiplex PCR; in TCRdb, only in-frame clones are kept and a portion is missing. The sample shows nearly 55,000 clones, 81% of them seen only once. With no exception, relapse followed autologous stem cell transplantation in all patients, and brentuximab vedotin exposure varied. Sample: peripheral blood mononuclear cells (PBMCs), taken at baseline. The receptor set was obtained from a human donor with classical Hodgkin lymphoma.

The J gene is TRBJ2-1, the V gene TRBV30, with TRBD1 as a possible D gene (5 bases). This CDR3 contains 13 residues. V lost 4 bases to trimming and J lost 6 bases, with 13 bases between them. Germline V gene data show CDR1 as GTSNPN and CDR2 as SVGIG (reference sequence). The CDR3 coding sequence is TGTGCCTGGACAGGGTTACCTCTCAATGAGCAGTTCTTC. Its protein product is CAWTGLPLNEQFF.

In this sample, this clone turned up a few times. The chain uses TRBV15 and TRBJ2-5; D call uncertain. This CDR3 comprises 16 residues. Trimming pared 3 bases from V and 0 bases from J, leaving 14 bases between. CDR1 LNHNV and CDR2 YYDKDF come from the germline V gene (reference sequence). Written as DNA, the CDR3 is TGTGCCACCAGCAGCCCTCTCGCCCAGTACCAAGAGACCCAGTACTTC. Translating it yields CATSSPLAQYQETQYF.